This TCR beta chain was sequenced during a study of shared clonotypes between healthy human individuals. Study results and limitations: Sorted-subset sequencing, rarefaction showed, was incomplete despite large depth. Across a handful of donors, naive CD4 shared around 5.1%, naive CD8 over 3%, memory CD4 about 2.4%, memory CD8 0.4% to 0.5%.

Turning to this clone: As yet, its antigen is unknown.

Assay runs were performed at deep level. This table comes from immunoSEQ multiplex PCR, and its TCRdb copy is limited to in-frame clones, with some not included. In the table there are some 2,500,000 clones, less than 95% of which are singletons. The origin of this receptor is a man younger than 30 in good health. Some clones in this sample may be carry-over from other donors' samples. The sequenced sample consisted of naive CD4+ T cells from PBMCs. Described subset: CD45RA+ positively selected.

CDR3 region: CASSETTEPGYEQYF. In nucleotides, the CDR3 is TGTGCCAGCAGTGAAACAACAGAGCCAGGGTACGAGCAGTACTTC. V gene TRBV25-1 combines with J gene TRBJ2-7; the D gene is possibly TRBD1 (5 bases). Looked up from germline, CDR1 is MGHDK and CDR2 is SYGVNS. The CDR3 is 15 residues long. The V end lost 2 bases, the J end lost 4 bases, and 15 bases lay between the germline ends.